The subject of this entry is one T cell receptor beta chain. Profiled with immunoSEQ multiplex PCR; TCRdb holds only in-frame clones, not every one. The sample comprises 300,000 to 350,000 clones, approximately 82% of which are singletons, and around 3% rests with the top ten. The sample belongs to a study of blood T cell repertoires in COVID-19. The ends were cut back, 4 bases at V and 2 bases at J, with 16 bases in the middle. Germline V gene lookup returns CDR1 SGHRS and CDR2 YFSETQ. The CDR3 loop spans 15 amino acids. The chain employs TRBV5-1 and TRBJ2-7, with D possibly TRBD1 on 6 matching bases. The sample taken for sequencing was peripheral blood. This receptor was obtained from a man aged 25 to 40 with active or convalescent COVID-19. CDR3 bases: TGCGCCAGCAGCCAACAGGGAAGGGGTCCCTACGAGCAGTACTTC. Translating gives CASSQQGRGPYEQYF.